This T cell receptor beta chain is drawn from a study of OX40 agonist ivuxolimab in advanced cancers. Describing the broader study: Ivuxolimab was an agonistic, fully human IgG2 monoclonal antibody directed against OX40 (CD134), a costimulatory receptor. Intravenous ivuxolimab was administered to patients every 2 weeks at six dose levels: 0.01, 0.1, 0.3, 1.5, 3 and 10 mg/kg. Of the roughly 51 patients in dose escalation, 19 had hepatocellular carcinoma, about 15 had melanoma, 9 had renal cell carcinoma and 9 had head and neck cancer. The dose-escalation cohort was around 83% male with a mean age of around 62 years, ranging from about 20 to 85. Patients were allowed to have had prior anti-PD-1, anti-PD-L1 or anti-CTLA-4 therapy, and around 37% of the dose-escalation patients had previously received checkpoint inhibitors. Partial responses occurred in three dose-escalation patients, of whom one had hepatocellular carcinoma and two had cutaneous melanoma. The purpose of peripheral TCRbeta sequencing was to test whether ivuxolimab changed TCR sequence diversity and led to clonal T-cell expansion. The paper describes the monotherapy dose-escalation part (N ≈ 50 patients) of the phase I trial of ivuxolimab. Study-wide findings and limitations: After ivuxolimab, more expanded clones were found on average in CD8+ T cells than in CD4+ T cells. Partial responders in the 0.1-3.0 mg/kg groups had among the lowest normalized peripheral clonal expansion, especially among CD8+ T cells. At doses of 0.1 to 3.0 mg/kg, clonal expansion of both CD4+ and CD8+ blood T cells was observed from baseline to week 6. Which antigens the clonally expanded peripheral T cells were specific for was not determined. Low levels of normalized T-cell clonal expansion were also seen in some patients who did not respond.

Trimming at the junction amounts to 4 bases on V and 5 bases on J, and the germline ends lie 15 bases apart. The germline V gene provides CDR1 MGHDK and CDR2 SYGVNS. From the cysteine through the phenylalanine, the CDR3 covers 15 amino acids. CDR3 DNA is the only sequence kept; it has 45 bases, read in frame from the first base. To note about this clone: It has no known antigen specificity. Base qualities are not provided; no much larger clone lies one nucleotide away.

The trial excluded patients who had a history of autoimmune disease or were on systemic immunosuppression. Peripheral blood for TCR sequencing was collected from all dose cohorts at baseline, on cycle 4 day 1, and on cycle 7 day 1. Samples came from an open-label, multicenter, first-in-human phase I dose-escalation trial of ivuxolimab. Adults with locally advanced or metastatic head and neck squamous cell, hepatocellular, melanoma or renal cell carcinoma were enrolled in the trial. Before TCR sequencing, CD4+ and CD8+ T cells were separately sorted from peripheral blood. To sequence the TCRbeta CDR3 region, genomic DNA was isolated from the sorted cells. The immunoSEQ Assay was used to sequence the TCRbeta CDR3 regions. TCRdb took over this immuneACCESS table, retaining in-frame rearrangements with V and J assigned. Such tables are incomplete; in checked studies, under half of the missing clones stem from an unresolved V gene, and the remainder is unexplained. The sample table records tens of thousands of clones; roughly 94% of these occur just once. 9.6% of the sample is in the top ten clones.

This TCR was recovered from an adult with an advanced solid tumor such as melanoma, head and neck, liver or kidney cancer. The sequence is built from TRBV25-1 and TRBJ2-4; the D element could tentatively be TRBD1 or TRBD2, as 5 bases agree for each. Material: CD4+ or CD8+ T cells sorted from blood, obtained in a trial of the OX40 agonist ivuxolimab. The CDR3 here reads CASSAFLLGENIQYF. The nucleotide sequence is TGTGCCAGCAGTGCGTTCCTCTTGGGGGAAAACATTCAGTACTTC.